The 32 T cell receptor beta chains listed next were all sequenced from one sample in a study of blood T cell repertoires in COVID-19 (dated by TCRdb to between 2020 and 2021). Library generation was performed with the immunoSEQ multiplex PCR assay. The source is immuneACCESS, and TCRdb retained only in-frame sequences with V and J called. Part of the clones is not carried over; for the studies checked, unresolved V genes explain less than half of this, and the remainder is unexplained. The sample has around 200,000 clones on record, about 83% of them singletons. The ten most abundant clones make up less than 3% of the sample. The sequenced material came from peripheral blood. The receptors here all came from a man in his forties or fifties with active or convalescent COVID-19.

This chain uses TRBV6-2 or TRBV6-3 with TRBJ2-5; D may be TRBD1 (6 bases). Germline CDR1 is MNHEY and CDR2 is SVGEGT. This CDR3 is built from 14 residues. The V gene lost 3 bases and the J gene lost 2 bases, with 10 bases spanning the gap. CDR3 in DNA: TGTGCCAGCAGTTATAACAGGGTTCAAGAGACCCAGTACTTC. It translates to CASSYNRVQETQYF.

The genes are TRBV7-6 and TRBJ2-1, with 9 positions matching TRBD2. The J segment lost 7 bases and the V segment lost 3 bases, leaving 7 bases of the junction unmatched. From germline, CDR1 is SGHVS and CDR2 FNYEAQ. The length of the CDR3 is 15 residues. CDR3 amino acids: CASSLERGVGNEQFF. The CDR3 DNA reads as TGTGCCAGCAGCTTGGAGCGGGGGGTAGGGAATGAGCAGTTCTTC.

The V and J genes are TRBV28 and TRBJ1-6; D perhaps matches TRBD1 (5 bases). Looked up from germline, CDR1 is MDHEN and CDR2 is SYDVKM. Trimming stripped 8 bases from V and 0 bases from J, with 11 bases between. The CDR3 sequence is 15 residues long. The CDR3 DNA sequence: TGTGCCAGCTCTACAGGACCCTCCTATAATTCACCCCTCCACTTT. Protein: CASSTGPSYNSPLHF. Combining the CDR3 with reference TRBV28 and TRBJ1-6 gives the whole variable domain DVKVTQSSRYLVKRTGEKVFLECVQDMDHENMFWYRQDPGLGLRLIYFSYDVKMKEKGDIPEGYSVSREKKERFSLILESASTNQTSMYLCASSTGPSYNSPLHFGNGTRLTVT.

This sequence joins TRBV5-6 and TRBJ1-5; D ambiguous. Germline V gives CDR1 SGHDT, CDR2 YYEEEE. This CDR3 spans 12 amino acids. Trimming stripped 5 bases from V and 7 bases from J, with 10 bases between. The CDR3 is CASSLRGQPQHF. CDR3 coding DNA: TGTGCCAGCAGTTTGAGAGGGCAGCCCCAGCATTTT.

DNA for the CDR3: TGTGCCAGCAGCGGTCGGACGGGGGATGGCTACACCTTC. It translates to CASSGRTGDGYTF. The chain combines TRBV3-1 (or the pseudogene TRBV3-2) with TRBJ1-2; TRBD1 is a possible D gene (5 bases). CDR3 size: 13 residues. From germline, CDR1 is LGHDT and CDR2 YNNKEL (reference sequence). V lost 5 bases and J lost 6, with 13 bases in between.

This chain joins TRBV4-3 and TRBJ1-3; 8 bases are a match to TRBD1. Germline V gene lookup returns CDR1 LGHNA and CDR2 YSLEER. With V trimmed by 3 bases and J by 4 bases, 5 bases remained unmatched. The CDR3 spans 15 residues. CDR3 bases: TGCGCCAGCAGCCAGGACAGGGTTCCGGGAAACACCATATATTTT. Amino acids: CASSQDRVPGNTIYF.

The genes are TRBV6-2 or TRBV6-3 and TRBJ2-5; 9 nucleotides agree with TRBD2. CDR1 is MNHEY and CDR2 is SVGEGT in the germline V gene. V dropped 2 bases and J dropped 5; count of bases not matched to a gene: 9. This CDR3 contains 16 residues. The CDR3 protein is CASSYRLAGRRETQYF. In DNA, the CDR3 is TGTGCCAGCAGTTACAGGCTAGCGGGACGAAGGGAGACCCAGTACTTC.

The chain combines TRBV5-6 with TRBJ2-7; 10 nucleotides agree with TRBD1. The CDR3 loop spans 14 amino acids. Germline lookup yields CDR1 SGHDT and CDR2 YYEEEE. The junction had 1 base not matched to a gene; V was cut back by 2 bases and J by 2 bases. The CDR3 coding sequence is TGTGCCAGCAGCTTAGGACAGGGGGCCTACGAGCAGTACTTC. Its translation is CASSLGQGAYEQYF.

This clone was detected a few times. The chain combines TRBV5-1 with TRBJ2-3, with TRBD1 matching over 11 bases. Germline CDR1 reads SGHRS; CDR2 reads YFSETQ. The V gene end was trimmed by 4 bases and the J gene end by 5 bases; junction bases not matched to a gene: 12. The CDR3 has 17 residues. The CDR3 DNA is TGCGCCAGCAGCCCCAGCGGCTGGACAGGGGGCGTAGATACGCAGTATTTT. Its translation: CASSPSGWTGGVDTQYF.

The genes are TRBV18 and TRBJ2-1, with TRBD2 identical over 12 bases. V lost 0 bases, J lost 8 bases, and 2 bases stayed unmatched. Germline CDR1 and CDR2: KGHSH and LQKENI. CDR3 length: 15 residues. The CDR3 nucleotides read TGTGCCAGCTCACCACCGAGACTAGCGGGAGATGAGCAGTTCTTC. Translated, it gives CASSPPRLAGDEQFF.

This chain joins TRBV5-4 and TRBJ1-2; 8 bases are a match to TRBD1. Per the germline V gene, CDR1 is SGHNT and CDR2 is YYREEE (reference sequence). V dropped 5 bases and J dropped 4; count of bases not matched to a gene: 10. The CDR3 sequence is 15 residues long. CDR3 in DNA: TGTGCCAGCAGTTCGTACAGGGGGGATAGCTATGGCTACACCTTC. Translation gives CASSSYRGDSYGYTF.

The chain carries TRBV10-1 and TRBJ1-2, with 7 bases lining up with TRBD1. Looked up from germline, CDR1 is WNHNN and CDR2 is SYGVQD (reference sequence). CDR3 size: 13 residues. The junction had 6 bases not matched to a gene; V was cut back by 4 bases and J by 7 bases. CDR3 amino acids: CASSGSRGSGYTF. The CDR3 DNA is TGCGCCAGCAGTGGTAGCAGGGGGTCTGGCTACACCTTC.

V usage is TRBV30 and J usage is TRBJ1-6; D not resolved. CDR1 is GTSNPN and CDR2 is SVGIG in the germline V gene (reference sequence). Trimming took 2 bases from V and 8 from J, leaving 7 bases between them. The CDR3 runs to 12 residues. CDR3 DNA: TGTGCCTGGAGTCGGGTCTATTCACCCCTCCACTTT. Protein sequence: CAWSRVYSPLHF. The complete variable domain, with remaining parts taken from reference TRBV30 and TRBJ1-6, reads SQTIHQWPATLVQPVGSPLSLECTVEGTSNPNLYWYRQAAGRGLQLLFYSVGIGQISSEVPQNLSASRPQDRQFILSSKKLLLSDSGFYLCAWSRVYSPLHFGNGTRLTVT.

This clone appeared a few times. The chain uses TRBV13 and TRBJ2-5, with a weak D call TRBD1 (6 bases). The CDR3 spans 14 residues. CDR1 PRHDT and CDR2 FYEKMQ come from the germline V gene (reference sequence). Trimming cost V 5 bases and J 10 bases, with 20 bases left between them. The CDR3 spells CASSTGQRSQYQYF. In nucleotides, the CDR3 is TGTGCCAGCAGCACCGGACAGCGCAGTCAGTACCAGTACTTC.

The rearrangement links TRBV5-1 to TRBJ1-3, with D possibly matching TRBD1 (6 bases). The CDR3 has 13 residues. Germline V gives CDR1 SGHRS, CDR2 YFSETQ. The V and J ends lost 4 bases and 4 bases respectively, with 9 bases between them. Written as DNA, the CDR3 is TGCGCCAGCAGCCCCGGGACAGGAAACACCATATATTTT. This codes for CASSPGTGNTIYF.

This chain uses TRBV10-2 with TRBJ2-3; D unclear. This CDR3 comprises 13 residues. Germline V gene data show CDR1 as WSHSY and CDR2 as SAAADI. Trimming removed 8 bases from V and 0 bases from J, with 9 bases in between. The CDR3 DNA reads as TGCGCCAGCGGAGTACGCAGCACAGATACGCAGTATTTT. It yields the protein CASGVRSTDTQYF.

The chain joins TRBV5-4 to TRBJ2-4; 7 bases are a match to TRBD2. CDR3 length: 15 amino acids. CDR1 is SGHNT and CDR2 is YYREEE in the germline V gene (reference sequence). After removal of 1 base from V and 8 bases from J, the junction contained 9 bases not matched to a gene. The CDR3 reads CASSLNGRRGDIQYF. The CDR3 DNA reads TGTGCCAGCAGCTTGAACGGGAGGAGAGGCGACATTCAGTACTTC.

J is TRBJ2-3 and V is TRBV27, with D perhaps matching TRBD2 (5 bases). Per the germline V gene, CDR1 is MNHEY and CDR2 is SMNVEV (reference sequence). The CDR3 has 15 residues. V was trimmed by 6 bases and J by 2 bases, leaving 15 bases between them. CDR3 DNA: TGTGCCAGCAGCACCAGCGGACCGCCCACAGATACGCAGTATTTT. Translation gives CASSTSGPPTDTQYF.

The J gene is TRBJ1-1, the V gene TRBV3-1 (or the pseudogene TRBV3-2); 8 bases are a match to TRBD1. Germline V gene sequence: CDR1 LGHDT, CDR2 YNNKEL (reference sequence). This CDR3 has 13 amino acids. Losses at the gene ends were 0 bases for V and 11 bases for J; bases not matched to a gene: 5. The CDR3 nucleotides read TGTGCCAGCAGCCAAGACAGGGGGCGCCGGGCTTTCTTT. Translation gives CASSQDRGRRAFF.

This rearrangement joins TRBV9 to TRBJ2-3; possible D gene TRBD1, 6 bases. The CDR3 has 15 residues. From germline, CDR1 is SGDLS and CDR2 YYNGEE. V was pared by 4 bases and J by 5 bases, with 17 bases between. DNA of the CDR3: TGTGCCAGCAGCCCTAGCTCGGGACAAAGAGATACGCAGTATTTT. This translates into CASSPSSGQRDTQYF.

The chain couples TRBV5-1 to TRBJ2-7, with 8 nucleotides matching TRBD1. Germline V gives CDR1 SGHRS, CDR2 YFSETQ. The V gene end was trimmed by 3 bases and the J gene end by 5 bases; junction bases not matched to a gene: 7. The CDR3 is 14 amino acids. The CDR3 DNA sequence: TGCGCCAGCAGCTCCCGGGACAGGAAGAACGAGCAGTACTTC. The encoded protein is CASSSRDRKNEQYF.

The CDR3 is CASSQDSLISNIEAFF. The CDR3 nucleotides read TGTGCCAGCAGCCAAGATAGTTTAATTAGCAATATTGAAGCTTTCTTT. V is TRBV3-1 (or the pseudogene TRBV3-2) and J is TRBJ1-1; D not certain. CDR3 size: 16 residues. Trimming stripped 0 bases from V and 7 bases from J, with 18 bases between. The germline gives CDR1 LGHDT, CDR2 YNNKEL (reference sequence).

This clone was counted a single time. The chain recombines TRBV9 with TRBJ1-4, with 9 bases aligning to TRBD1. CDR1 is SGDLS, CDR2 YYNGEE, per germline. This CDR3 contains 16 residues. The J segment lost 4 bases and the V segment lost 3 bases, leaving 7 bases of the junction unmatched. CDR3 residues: CASSGGEGQGNEKLFF. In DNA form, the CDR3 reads TGTGCCAGCAGCGGCGGGGAGGGACAGGGTAATGAAAAACTGTTTTTT.

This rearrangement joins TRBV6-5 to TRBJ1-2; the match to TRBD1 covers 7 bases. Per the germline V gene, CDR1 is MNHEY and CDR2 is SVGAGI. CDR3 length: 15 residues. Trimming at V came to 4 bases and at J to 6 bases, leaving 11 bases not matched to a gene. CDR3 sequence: CASSFGQALPNGYTF. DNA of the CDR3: TGTGCCAGCAGTTTTGGACAGGCCCTCCCTAATGGCTACACCTTC.

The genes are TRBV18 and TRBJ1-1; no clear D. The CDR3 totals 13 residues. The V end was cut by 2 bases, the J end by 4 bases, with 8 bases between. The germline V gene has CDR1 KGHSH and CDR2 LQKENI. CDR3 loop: CASSPVGGTEAFF. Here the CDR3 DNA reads TGTGCCAGCTCACCAGTTGGAGGCACTGAAGCTTTCTTT.

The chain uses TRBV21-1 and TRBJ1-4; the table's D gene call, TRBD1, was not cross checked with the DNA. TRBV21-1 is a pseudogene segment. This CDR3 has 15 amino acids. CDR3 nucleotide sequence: TGTGCCAGCAGCACCCAGGGGGCGCGCGGTGAAAAACTGTTTTTT. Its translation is CASSTQGARGEKLFF.

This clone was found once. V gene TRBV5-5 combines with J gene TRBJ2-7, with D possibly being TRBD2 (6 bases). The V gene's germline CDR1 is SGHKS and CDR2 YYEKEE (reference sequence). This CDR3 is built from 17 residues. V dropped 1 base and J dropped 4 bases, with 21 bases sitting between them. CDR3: CASSLWARAGGTYEQYF. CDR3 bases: TGTGCCAGCAGCTTGTGGGCCCGGGCTGGGGGGACGTACGAGCAGTACTTC.

Here the CDR3 DNA reads TGTGCCAGCAGCGCAACCCTACTAGCGGGAGTGGGTGCAGATACGCAGTATTTT. The encoded protein is CASSATLLAGVGADTQYF. The chain has TRBV7-8 and TRBJ2-3; 11 bases fit TRBD2. V lost 5 bases, J lost 4 bases, and 14 bases stayed unmatched. Germline CDR1 is SGHVS and CDR2 is FQNEAQ. This CDR3 comprises 18 residues.

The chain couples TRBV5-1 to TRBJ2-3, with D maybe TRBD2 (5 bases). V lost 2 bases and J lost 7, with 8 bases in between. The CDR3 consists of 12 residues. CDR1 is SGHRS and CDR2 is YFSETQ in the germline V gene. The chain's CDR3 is CASSFTRNTQYF. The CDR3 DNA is TGCGCCAGCAGCTTTACTAGAAATACGCAGTATTTT.

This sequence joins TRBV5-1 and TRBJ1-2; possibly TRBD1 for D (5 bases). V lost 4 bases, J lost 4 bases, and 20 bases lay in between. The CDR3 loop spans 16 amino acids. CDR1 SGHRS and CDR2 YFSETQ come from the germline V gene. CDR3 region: CASSPATVGGPYGYTF. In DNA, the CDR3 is TGCGCCAGCAGCCCCGCGACAGTTGGAGGGCCCTATGGCTACACCTTC.

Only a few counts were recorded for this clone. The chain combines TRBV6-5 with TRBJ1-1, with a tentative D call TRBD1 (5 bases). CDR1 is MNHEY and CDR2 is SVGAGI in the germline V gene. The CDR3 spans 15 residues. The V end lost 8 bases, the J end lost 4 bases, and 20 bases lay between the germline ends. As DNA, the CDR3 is TGTGCCAGCTCCCCGAGGGGACTTCGGAGCACTGAAGCTTTCTTT. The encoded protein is CASSPRGLRSTEAFF.

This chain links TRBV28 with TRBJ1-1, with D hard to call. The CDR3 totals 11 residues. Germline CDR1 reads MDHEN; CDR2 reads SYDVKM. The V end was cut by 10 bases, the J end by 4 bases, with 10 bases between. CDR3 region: CATVMSTEAFF. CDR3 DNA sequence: TGTGCCACCGTTATGAGCACTGAAGCTTTCTTT.